This is a list of T cell receptor beta chains from one sample in a study of cytomegalovirus exposure and HLA in healthy donors. Sequencing used immunoSEQ multiplex PCR; TCRdb keeps in-frame clones, though not all of them. This table holds under 200,000 clones, 75% found once. The sequenced sample was PBMCs. These receptors originate from a young man in good health and CMV-seronegative. Each CDR3 is given with its conserved first and last residue. D genes are given only for firm matches. For some rows the clone size is stated as once, few or many, or as a class when expanded; others skip it.

clone_size	d_call	v_call	j_call	cdr3_nt	cdr3_aa
-	TRBD1	TRBV9	TRBJ2-1	TGTGCCAGCAGCGTAGAGGGACAGGGCGTCAATGAGCAGTTCTTC	CASSVEGQGVNEQFF
-	TRBD2	TRBV5-4	TRBJ2-1	TGTGCCAGCAGCCTGGCACCGGGGGGGCAGTTCTTC	CASSLAPGGQFF
-	-	TRBV7-8	TRBJ2-7	TGTGCCAGCAGCCGTCACAGGGATGGACAATACGAGCAGTACTTC	CASSRHRDGQYEQYF
-	TRBD2	TRBV4-3	TRBJ2-1	TGCGCCAGCAGATACGGGACTAGCGGCCCAAAGATCGATGAGCAGTTCTTC	CASRYGTSGPKIDEQFF
-	-	TRBV6-5	TRBJ2-7	TGTGCCAGCAGCCTCCTCGGTCGGAGCTCCTACGAGCAGTACTTC	CASSLLGRSSYEQYF
-	-	TRBV9	TRBJ2-7	TGTGCCAGCAGCGTAGCTGAACGGACAGATTTCTCCTACGAGCAGTACTTC	CASSVAERTDFSYEQYF
few	-	TRBV4-2	TRBJ1-1	TGTGCCAGCAGCCAAGAGTGGGTGGAGGGCACTGAAGCTTTCTTT	CASSQEWVEGTEAFF
-	TRBD2	TRBV4-1	TRBJ2-7	TGCGCCAGCAGCCCGGGGGTACTAGCGGGAGACCACGAGCAGTACTTC	CASSPGVLAGDHEQYF
few	-	TRBV6-1	TRBJ2-7	TGTGCCAGCAGTGAAAGGGCCAGGGGTTGGGAGCAGTACTTC	CASSERARGWEQYF
-	TRBD1	TRBV6-6	TRBJ1-2	TGTGCCAGCAGTGACAGGGGTGATGGCTACACCTTC	CASSDRGDGYTF
-	TRBD1	TRBV2	TRBJ2-3	TGTGCCAGCAGGACAGGGCGCAATACGCAGTATTTT	CASRTGRNTQYF
-	-	TRBV28	TRBJ1-1	TGTGCCAGCAGTGTATTGCGTGAAGTCACTGAAGCTTTCTTT	CASSVLREVTEAFF